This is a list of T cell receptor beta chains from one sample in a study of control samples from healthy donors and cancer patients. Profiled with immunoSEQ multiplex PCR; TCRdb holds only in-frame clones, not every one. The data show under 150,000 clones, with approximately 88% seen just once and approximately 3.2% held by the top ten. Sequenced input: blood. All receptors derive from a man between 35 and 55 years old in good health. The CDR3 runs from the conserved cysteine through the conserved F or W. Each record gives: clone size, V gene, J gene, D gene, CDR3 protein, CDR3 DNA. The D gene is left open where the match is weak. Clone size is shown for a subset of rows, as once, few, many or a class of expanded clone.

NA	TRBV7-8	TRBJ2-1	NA	CASSLIDEQFF	TGTGCCAGCAGCTTAATCGATGAGCAGTTCTTC
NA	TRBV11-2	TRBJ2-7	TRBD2	CASSLASGEYEQYF	TGTGCCAGCAGCTTAGCGAGCGGGGAATACGAGCAGTACTTC
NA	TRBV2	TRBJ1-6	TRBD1	CASRGTGGFESSYNSPLHF	TGTGCCAGCAGGGGGACAGGGGGCTTCGAAAGCTCCTATAATTCACCCCTCCACTTT
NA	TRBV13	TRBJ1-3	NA	CASSLGTLRNTIYF	TGTGCCAGCAGCTTAGGGACGTTAAGAAACACCATATATTTT
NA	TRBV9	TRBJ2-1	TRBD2	CASSTAGGPREQFF	TGTGCCAGCAGCACAGCGGGGGGGCCCCGTGAGCAGTTCTTC
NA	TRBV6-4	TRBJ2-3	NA	CASSDSRGADTQYF	TGTGCCAGCAGTGACTCGAGAGGGGCAGATACGCAGTATTTT
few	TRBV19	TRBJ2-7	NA	CASSTLNPGGYEQYF	TGTGCCAGTAGTACGCTAAACCCCGGGGGCTACGAGCAGTACTTC
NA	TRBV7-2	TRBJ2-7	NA	CASSFVEGGYEQYF	TGTGCCAGCAGCTTTGTAGAGGGGGGTTACGAGCAGTACTTC
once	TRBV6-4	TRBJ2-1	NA	CASSDSIGRGEQFF	TGTGCCAGCAGTGACTCGATTGGGCGCGGGGAGCAGTTCTTC
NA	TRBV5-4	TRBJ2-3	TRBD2	CASSPGTIGTDTQYF	TGTGCCAGCAGCCCCGGGACTATAGGCACAGATACGCAGTATTTT
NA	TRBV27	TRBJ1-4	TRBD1	CASSPRGQQNEKLFF	TGTGCCAGCAGTCCACGGGGACAGCAGAATGAAAAACTGTTTTTT
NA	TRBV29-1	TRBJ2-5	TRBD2	CSGSGASGGARQETQYF	TGCAGCGGCTCGGGGGCTAGCGGGGGGGCACGGCAAGAGACCCAGTACTTC
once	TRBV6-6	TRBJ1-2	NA	CASSYSQSRGNYGYTF	TGTGCCAGCAGTTACTCACAATCCCGGGGAAACTATGGCTACACCTTC
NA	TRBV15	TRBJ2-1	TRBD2	CATSARPISGAAYNEQFF	TGTGCCACCAGCGCCCGACCGATTAGCGGGGCAGCCTACAATGAGCAGTTCTTC
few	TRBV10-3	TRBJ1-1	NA	CAISESGSGRRNTEAFF	TGTGCCATCAGTGAGTCGGGGTCGGGGCGGAGGAACACTGAAGCTTTCTTT
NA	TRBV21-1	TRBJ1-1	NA	CASSKGDRGTNTEAFF	TGTGCCAGCAGCAAAGGGGACAGGGGAACGAACACTGAAGCTTTCTTT
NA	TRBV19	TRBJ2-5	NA	CASSPRPGGPKETQYF	TGTGCCAGTAGCCCTCGCCCCGGGGGGCCAAAAGAGACCCAGTACTTC
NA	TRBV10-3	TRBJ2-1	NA	CAISSGPYNEQFF	TGTGCCATCAGTTCAGGACCGTACAATGAGCAGTTCTTC
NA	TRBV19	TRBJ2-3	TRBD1	CASSIWDSGLTDTQYF	TGTGCCAGTAGTATTTGGGACAGTGGACTCACAGATACGCAGTATTTT
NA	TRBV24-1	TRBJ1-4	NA	CATQQGTGATNEKLFF	TGTGCCACTCAACAGGGTACGGGCGCAACTAATGAAAAACTGTTTTTT
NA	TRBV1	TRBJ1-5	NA	CTSSQDGGLNQPQHF	TGCACCAGCAGCCAAGATGGGGGCCTCAATCAGCCCCAGCATTTT
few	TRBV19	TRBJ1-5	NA	CASRNPRGTGNQPQHF	TGTGCCAGTAGGAACCCCAGAGGGACTGGCAATCAGCCCCAGCATTTT
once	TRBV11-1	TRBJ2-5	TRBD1	CASTLTGVGTQYF	TGTGCCAGCACCCTGACAGGGGTAGGGACCCAGTACTTC
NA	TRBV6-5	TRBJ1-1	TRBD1	CASKPTGGTNTEAFF	TGTGCCAGCAAGCCAACAGGGGGCACGAACACTGAAGCTTTCTTT
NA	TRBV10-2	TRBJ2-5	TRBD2	CASSSGATVGDQYF	TGCGCCAGTTCTAGCGGGGCAACCGTAGGGGACCAGTACTTC
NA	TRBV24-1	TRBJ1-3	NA	CATGSGNTIYF	TGTGCCACCGGCTCTGGAAACACCATATATTTT
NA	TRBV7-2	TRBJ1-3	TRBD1	CASSLGDRVRSGNTIYF	TGTGCCAGCAGCTTAGGGGACAGGGTTCGCTCTGGAAACACCATATATTTT
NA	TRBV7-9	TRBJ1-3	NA	CASGAGPSGNTIYF	TGTGCCAGCGGTGCGGGTCCCTCTGGAAACACCATATATTTT
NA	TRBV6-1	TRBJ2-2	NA	CASSRGTSNTGELFF	TGTGCCAGCAGTCGGGGGACTTCTAACACCGGGGAGCTGTTTTTT
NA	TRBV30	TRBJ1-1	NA	CAWGGDTEAFF	TGTGCCTGGGGGGGTGACACTGAAGCTTTCTTT
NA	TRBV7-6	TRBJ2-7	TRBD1	CASSSTGMGQYEQYF	TGTGCCAGCAGCTCCACTGGAATGGGACAGTACGAGCAGTACTTC
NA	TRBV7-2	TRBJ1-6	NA	CASTLRGLNSPLHF	TGTGCCAGCACGCTCCGGGGATTGAATTCACCCCTCCACTTT
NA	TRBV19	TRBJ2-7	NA	CASSIGAPYEQYF	TGTGCCAGTAGTATTGGGGCACCCTACGAGCAGTACTTC
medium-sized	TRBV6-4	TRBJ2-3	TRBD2	CASSSGLAGATDTQYF	TGTGCCAGCAGTTCCGGACTAGCGGGGGCCACAGATACGCAGTATTTT
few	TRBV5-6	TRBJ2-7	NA	CASTENRAGAEQYF	TGTGCCAGCACCGAGAACAGGGCGGGGGCCGAGCAGTACTTC
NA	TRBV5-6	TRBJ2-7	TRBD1	CASSPIPGQSTYEQYF	TGTGCCAGCAGCCCGATTCCGGGACAGAGTACCTACGAGCAGTACTTC
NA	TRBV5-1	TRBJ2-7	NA	CASKESSYEQYF	TGCGCCAGCAAGGAGAGCTCCTACGAGCAGTACTTC
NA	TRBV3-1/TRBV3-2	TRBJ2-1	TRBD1	CASSQEKGTGDEQFF	TGTGCCAGCAGCCAAGAAAAAGGGACAGGCGATGAGCAGTTCTTC
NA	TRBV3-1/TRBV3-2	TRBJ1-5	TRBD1	CASSQGPGQGGQPQHF	TGTGCCAGCAGCCAAGGGCCCGGACAGGGTGGTCAGCCCCAGCATTTT
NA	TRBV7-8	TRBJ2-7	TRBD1	CASSKRGQGALQQYF	TGTGCCAGCAGTAAGAGGGGACAGGGGGCGTTGCAGCAGTACTTC
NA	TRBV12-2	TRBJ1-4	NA	CASRRIGGGKKNNEKLFF	TGTGCAAGTCGCCGCATCGGGGGAGGGAAGAAGAATAATGAAAAACTGTTTTTT
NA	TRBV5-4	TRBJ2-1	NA	CASSLSPGRGEQFF	TGTGCCAGCAGCTTGTCCCCGGGAAGGGGTGAGCAGTTCTTC
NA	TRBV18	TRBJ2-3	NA	CASSPEGDTQYF	TGTGCCAGCTCACCCGAAGGAGATACGCAGTATTTT
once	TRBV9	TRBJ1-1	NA	CASSSLRDTNTEAFF	TGTGCCAGCAGCTCACTCCGGGACACAAACACTGAAGCTTTCTTT
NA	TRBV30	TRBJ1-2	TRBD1	CAWSPQQGGHTF	TGTGCCTGGAGTCCCCAACAGGGGGGTCACACCTTC
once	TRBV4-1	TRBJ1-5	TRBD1	CASSHPTGTGVYSNQPQHF	TGCGCCAGCAGCCACCCTACCGGGACAGGAGTCTATAGCAATCAGCCCCAGCATTTT
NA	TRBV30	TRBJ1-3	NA	CAWSVTTPSGNTIYF	TGTGCCTGGAGTGTAACGACCCCCTCTGGAAACACCATATATTTT
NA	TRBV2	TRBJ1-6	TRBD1	CASTSGTGRSPLHF	TGTGCCAGCACCTCCGGGACAGGGAGGTCACCCCTCCACTTT
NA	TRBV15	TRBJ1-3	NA	CATSRDRGTGSGNTIYF	TGTGCCACCAGCAGAGACCGGGGGACCGGCTCTGGAAACACCATATATTTT